This T cell receptor (beta chain) comes out of a study of T cell clonality in common variable immunodeficiency. Study-wide points: Fewer deletions and N-nucleotide insertions were reportedly seen in common variable immunodeficiency TCR beta sequences.

From germline, CDR1 is MGHRA and CDR2 YSYEKL. Deletions cut 3 bases from V and 2 bases from J, with 11 bases between. The CDR3 extends over 14 amino acids. TCRdb keeps only in-frame clones here, not all; method: immunoSEQ multiplex PCR. Sampling found about 47,000 clones, none seen once. Patients and controls were mostly of Caucasian heritage. This clone appeared many times. Its matching antigen is unknown. The read halts 3 residues ahead of the CDR3 end, with the missing end drawn from the germline J gene. This chain uses TRBV4-1 with TRBJ2-7; weak D call: TRBD1 (5 bases). Material for sequencing was peripheral blood mononuclear cells. The receptor was derived from a person between 18 and 75 years old in good health. The CDR3 reads CASSQAGRTYEQYF. The sequenced CDR3 bases are TGCGCCAGCAGCCAGGCAGGGCGGACCTACGAG.